The 30 T cell receptor beta chains below were found in one sample sequenced in a study of tumor-infiltrating lymphocytes in oesophageal squamous cell carcinoma. TCRdb fed the PCR reads into MiXCR, producing one record per CDR3 protein. The data contain 9,500 to 15,000 distinct CDR3 sequences, about 50% of them singletons. Sequences were obtained from esophageal tumor tissue. Receptor source: a female donor with esophageal squamous cell carcinoma.

Sample share makes this clonotype medium-sized (0.01 to 0.1%). The gene calls are TRBV12-3 or TRBV12-4 and TRBJ2-3; 9 bases are shared with TRBD1. The CDR3 totals 14 residues. The ends lost 5 bases at V and 10 bases at J; junction bases unmatched: 10. CDR3 region: CASSPGQGVGAQYF. In nucleotides, the CDR3 is TGTGCCAGCAGTCCGGGACAGGGAGTCGGAGCGCAGTATTTT.

This clonotype has a single count. J is TRBJ2-1 and V is TRBV28; TRBD1 matches 10 bases. The CDR3 consists of 17 residues. Germline V lookup: CDR1 MDHEN, CDR2 SYDVKM. V gave up 4 bases and J gave up 1 base; unmatched junction bases: 7. CDR3 region: CASSSYPGQGSYNEQFF. In nucleotides, the CDR3 is TGTGCCAGCAGTTCCTATCCGGGACAGGGGTCCTACAATGAGCAGTTCTTC.

This clonotype occurred many times. The chain employs TRBV5-1 and TRBJ1-6; 9 bases match TRBD1. Germline CDR1 is SGHRS and CDR2 is YFSETQ. Unmatched junction bases numbered 12, after V lost 4 bases and J lost 7 bases. This CDR3 contains 17 residues. CDR3 coding DNA: TGCGCCAGCAGCGTGAGACGTTCTGGACAGGGGAATTCACCCCTCCACTTT. It specifies CASSVRRSGQGNSPLHF.

This clonotype was counted ten times or more. The rearrangement uses TRBV7-3 and TRBJ2-3; weak D call: TRBD2 (6 bases). Between the trimmed V and J ends, which lost 1 base and 4 bases, there was a span of 12 bases. This CDR3 has 15 amino acids. Germline lookup yields CDR1 SGHTA and CDR2 FQGTGA. The DNA for the CDR3 is TGTGCCAGCAGCTTAAGTGGCCCGGGGGCAGATACGCAGTATTTT. Translation: CASSLSGPGADTQYF.

The CDR3 sequence is CASSDSGRETQYF. In DNA, the CDR3 is TGTGCCAGCAGTGATAGCGGGCGAGAGACCCAGTACTTC. V usage is TRBV6-1 and J usage is TRBJ2-1; 7 bases are a match to TRBD2. The DNA end favors TRBJ2-5, so the J call may be wrong. This CDR3 comprises 13 residues. Germline assignment: CDR1 MNHNS and CDR2 SASEGT.

As to this clonotype: This is likely a read error, given that the CDR3 carries no conserved phenylalanine or tryptophan at its end. It is unclear where the CDR3 begins or ends on the DNA, so no DNA is shown, and the CDR3 is as TCRdb lists it. The gene calls are TRBV7-4 and TRBJ2-7; the D segment call TRBD2 is taken from the table without a DNA check. Inclusive of both ends, the CDR3 amounts to 8 amino acids. Germline lookup yields CDR1 SGHVT and CDR2 SQSDAQ. This chain's CDR3 is CASRPTSG.

This clonotype was counted many times. It may be a read error: a sequence one base away is much more abundant. The V and J genes are TRBV27 and TRBJ2-5; 14 bases align to TRBD2. The CDR3 consists of 17 residues. V trimming: 6 bases; J trimming: 11 bases; junction bases outside the gene matches: 17. Germline-derived CDR1 and CDR2 are MNHEY and SMNVEV (reference sequence). Here the CDR3 DNA reads TGTGCCAGCAGGGGACTAGCGGGGGTGATATCCTACAATGAGCAGTACTTC. The encoded protein is CASRGLAGVISYNEQYF.

This chain links TRBV6-1 with TRBJ1-1; D not certain. V shed 3 bases and J shed 1 base, with 9 bases lying between them. This CDR3 spans 14 amino acids. Germline loops: CDR1 MNHNS, CDR2 SASEGT. The CDR3 coding sequence is TGTGCCAGCAGTGATCACCGGGGGAACACTGAAGCTTTCTTT. Translating it yields CASSDHRGNTEAFF.

The rearrangement uses TRBV7-6 and TRBJ2-5; D is ambiguous. Matching the DNA end better, TRBJ2-6 makes the J call doubtful. This CDR3 has 15 amino acids. CDR1 SGHVS and CDR2 FNYEAQ come from the germline V gene. The CDR3 is CASSLTNSGANVLTF. The CDR3 DNA sequence: TGTGCCAGCAGCTTAACGAATTCTGGGGCCAACGTCCTGACTTTC.

The rearrangement joins TRBV6-1 to TRBJ2-1; 11 nucleotides line up with TRBD2. The CDR3 has 15 residues. Germline-derived CDR1 and CDR2 are MNHNS and SASEGT. The V and J ends lost 2 bases and 10 bases, in that order; junction bases with no gene match: 7. The chain's CDR3 is CASSESLAGGREQFF. CDR3 DNA: TGTGCCAGCAGTGAATCCCTAGCGGGAGGAAGGGAGCAGTTCTTC.

A single count supports this clonotype. This rearrangement joins TRBV25-1 to TRBJ2-2; 8 nucleotides align to TRBD2. This CDR3 comprises 16 residues. V shed 4 bases and J 0 bases; nucleotides not matched to a gene: 4. Germline V lookup: CDR1 MGHDK, CDR2 SYGVNS. The CDR3 spells CASSGAAGANTGELFF. Here the CDR3 DNA reads TGTGCCAGCAGTGGGGCAGCGGGAGCGAACACCGGGGAGCTGTTTTTT. Filled out from reference TRBV25-1 and TRBJ2-2, the complete variable domain reads EADIYQTPRYLVIGTGKKITLECSQTMGHDKMYWYQQDPGMELHLIHYSYGVNSTEKGDLSSESTVSRIRTEHFPLTLESARPSHTSQYLCASSGAAGANTGELFFGEGSRLTVL.

The chain couples TRBV9 to TRBJ2-3; 15 bases match TRBD2. The J call may be faulty, since TRBJ2-2 better matches the DNA end. Germline loops: CDR1 SGDLS, CDR2 YYNGEE. The CDR3 covers 16 residues. This CDR3 is CASSVGTSGRTGELFF. Here the CDR3 DNA reads TGTGCCAGCAGCGTCGGGACTAGCGGGAGGACCGGGGAGCTGTTTTTT.

This clonotype was seen more than once but under ten times. The chain combines TRBV7-8 with TRBJ2-5, with D maybe TRBD2 (6 bases). The J call is in doubt because the DNA end fits TRBJ2-1 better. The CDR3 has 14 residues. Germline assignment: CDR1 SGHVS and CDR2 FQNEAQ. CDR3 amino acids: CASTPKGGGNEQFF. The CDR3 bases are TGTGCCAGCACTCCCAAGGGTGGAGGGAATGAGCAGTTCTTC.

V and J are TRBV7-4 and TRBJ2-3; D remains unclear. The CDR3 covers 15 residues. The V end lost 1 base, the J end lost 0 bases, and 8 bases lay between the germline ends. Germline CDR1 SGHVT, CDR2 SQSDAQ. The CDR3 region is CASSLEYPSTDTQYF. The CDR3 DNA reads as TGTGCCAGCAGCTTAGAATATCCTAGCACAGATACGCAGTATTTT.

Judged by abundance, this clonotype is medium-sized. The V and J genes are TRBV5-4 and TRBJ2-7; possible D gene TRBD2, 7 bases. The length of the CDR3 is 15 residues. V lost 6 bases to trimming and J lost 5 bases, with 21 bases between them. Germline values: CDR1 SGHNT, CDR2 YYREEE (reference sequence). The CDR3 bases are TGTGCCAGCATCAAGAGGGAGGGGGGAGAGGACGAGCAGTACTTC. Translating gives CASIKREGGEDEQYF.

Note on this clonotype: With a much larger clone just one base away, this may be a read error. This sequence joins TRBV6-5 and TRBJ2-7, with TRBD1 matching over 10 bases. The CDR3 has 17 residues. CDR1 is MNHEY and CDR2 is SVGAGI in the germline V gene. The V gene end was trimmed by 2 bases and the J gene end by 7 bases; junction bases not matched to a gene: 14. CDR3 region: CASSYDRGHRPYNEQYF. In DNA form, the CDR3 reads TGTGCCAGCAGTTACGACAGGGGGCACCGTCCCTACAATGAGCAGTACTTC.

This clonotype was observed many times. A much larger clone lies one base from this, so it may be a read error. This sequence joins TRBV11-1 and TRBJ2-7; 8 bases are shared with TRBD2. Per germline, CDR1 SGHAT and CDR2 FQDESV (reference sequence). This CDR3 spans 18 amino acids. V was clipped by 3 bases and J by 7 bases; unmatched bases: 20. Here the CDR3 DNA reads TGTGCCAGCAGCTTTAGGGGGTTGCGCGGGGGGTCCTACAATGAGCAGTACTTC. This encodes CASSFRGLRGGSYNEQYF.

The chain carries TRBV9 and TRBJ2-5; D possibly matches TRBD1 or TRBD2 (7 bases each). With the DNA end fitting TRBJ2-7 better, the J assignment may be wrong. CDR1 SGDLS and CDR2 YYNGEE come from the germline V gene. The CDR3 length is 16 residues. The chain's CDR3 is CASSPSGGGGHYEQYF. CDR3 DNA sequence: TGTGCCAGCAGCCCTTCGGGGGGAGGGGGCCACTACGAGCAGTACTTC.

At least ten counts were recorded for this clonotype. The rearrangement links TRBV20-1 to TRBJ2-1; TRBD2 aligns across 7 bases. The V gene's germline CDR1 is DFQATT and CDR2 SNEGSKA (reference sequence). The ends lost 3 bases at V and 4 bases at J; junction bases unmatched: 9. The CDR3 consists of 15 residues. The CDR3 reads CSASLPPAGYNEQFF. As DNA, the CDR3 is TGCAGTGCTAGCCTCCCCCCAGCGGGGTACAATGAGCAGTTCTTC.

V is TRBV7-6 and J is TRBJ2-3, with D possibly being TRBD1 (6 bases). The V end was cut by 3 bases, the J end by 6 bases, with 19 bases between. Germline CDR1 is SGHVS and CDR2 is FNYEAQ. The CDR3 extends over 16 amino acids. CDR3 nucleotide sequence: TGTGCCAGCAGCTTTAGCAGGGGACAACACTTGGATACGCAGTATTTT. Translated, it gives CASSFSRGQHLDTQYF.

Of note for this clonotype: The limits of the CDR3 on the DNA are not certain, so only TCRdb's listed CDR3 is given. V gene TRBV7-6 combines with J gene TRBJ2-7; no DNA check was done on the table's D call, TRBD1. CDR1 SGHVS and CDR2 FNYEAQ come from the germline V gene. The CDR3 comprises 15 residues, both ends counted. This chain's CDR3 is CASRTWTPLWLHLRF.

The chain has TRBV7-2 and TRBJ2-5, with 16 positions matching TRBD2. The J call is doubtful: the DNA matches TRBJ2-1 better. The CDR3 is 15 amino acids. The germline gives CDR1 SGHTA, CDR2 FQGNSA. CDR3 coding DNA: TGTGCCAGCAGCAAAGGGACTAGCGGGAGGGAGACCCAGTTCTTC. It codes for CASSKGTSGRETQFF.

V is TRBV12-3 or TRBV12-4 and J is TRBJ1-1; D is uncertain. The CDR3 sequence is 14 residues long. The V and J ends lost 1 base and 5 bases respectively, with 11 bases between them. CDR3 nucleotide sequence: TGTGCCAGCAGTTTAGTCTCCGCGGGGACTGAAGCTTTCTTT. Its protein product is CASSLVSAGTEAFF.

With regard to this clonotype: Sequence at one end of the junction differs from germline and may be a read error. This chain uses TRBV7-4 with TRBJ2-3; 9 bases fit TRBD2. Per the germline V gene, CDR1 is SGHVT and CDR2 is SQSDAQ. The CDR3 contains 18 residues. The CDR3 protein is CASSLRSGGRDRTDTQYF. The CDR3, as DNA: TGTGCCAGCAGCTTAAGGAGCGGGGGGCGAGACCGCACCGATACGCAGTATTTT.

The J gene is TRBJ2-3, the V gene TRBV28; 7 nucleotides match TRBD1. Germline V gene sequence: CDR1 MDHEN, CDR2 SYDVKM. J lost 0 bases, V lost 3 bases, and 3 bases had no gene match. The CDR3 runs 15 residues. The chain's CDR3 is CASSFGTASTDTQYF. The CDR3 nucleotides read TGTGCCAGCAGTTTTGGGACAGCAAGCACAGATACGCAGTATTTT.

This clonotype has a single count. The J gene is TRBJ2-7, the V gene TRBV7-6; TRBD2 matches 13 bases. The J call is uncertain, as TRBJ2-5 better fits the DNA end. The CDR3 runs 16 residues. From germline, CDR1 is SGHVS and CDR2 FNYEAQ. CDR3 nucleotide sequence: TGTGCCAGCAGCCTCCGGACTAGCGGGAGAAAAGAGACCCAGTACTTC. Its translation: CASSLRTSGRKETQYF.

In the case of this clonotype: The germline gene is not matched at one end of the junction; a read error may be the cause. The chain combines TRBV27 with TRBJ2-4; D unclear. CDR3 length: 13 residues. Germline CDR1 and CDR2: MNHEY and SMNVEV (reference sequence). In DNA, the CDR3 is TGTGCCAGCAGTTTATCTATAGTGCGTGAGCAGTACTTT. It is translated as CASSLSIVREQYF.

The V and J genes are TRBV27 and TRBJ2-7; 9 nucleotides line up with TRBD2. TRBJ2-5 explains the end of the DNA better; the J call may be wrong. The CDR3 runs to 18 residues. Germline V gives CDR1 MNHEY, CDR2 SMNVEV (reference sequence). DNA of the CDR3: TGTGCCAGCACCCAAACGGAAGGAACTAGCGGGTTCCAAGAGACCCAGTACTTC. Its protein is CASTQTEGTSGFQETQYF.

The chain uses TRBV7-2 and TRBJ2-1; D remains ambiguous. The J call may not be correct, given that the DNA end is closer to TRBJ1-2. This CDR3 region has 12 residues. Germline V gene sequence: CDR1 SGHTA, CDR2 FQGNSA. This CDR3 reads CASSLGSYGYTF. For the CDR3, the DNA is TGTGCCAGCAGCTTAGGCAGCTATGGCTACACCTTC.

Sample share makes this clonotype medium-sized. The chain recombines TRBV6-1 with TRBJ1-2, with 9 bases fitting TRBD1. CDR1 MNHNS and CDR2 SASEGT come from the germline V gene. The length of the CDR3 is 15 residues. J was trimmed by 2 bases and V by 6 bases; bases with no gene match: 7. Written as DNA, the CDR3 is TGTGCCAGCAGGGAGTGGACAGGGGCCAACTATGGCTACACCTTC. Amino acids: CASREWTGANYGYTF.